This T cell receptor beta chain came from a study of cytomegalovirus exposure and HLA in healthy donors. Data came from immunoSEQ multiplex PCR; TCRdb stores just in-frame clones and leaves some out. The sample includes under 200,000 clones, 86% of them seen just once. Looked up from germline, CDR1 is GTSNPN and CDR2 is SVGIG (reference sequence). This CDR3 comprises 12 residues. V gave up 0 bases and J gave up 7 bases, with 6 bases separating them. The origin of this receptor is a woman between 18 and 29 years old in good health and CMV-seronegative. The sample taken for sequencing was PBMCs. V is TRBV30 and J is TRBJ2-2; D gene ambiguous. The CDR3 reads CAWSVLYGELFF. The CDR3 bases are TGTGCCTGGAGTGTGTTGTACGGGGAGCTGTTTTTT.